This T cell receptor beta chain was profiled in a study of CD8 T cells in ankylosing spondylitis. Broader study findings: With a CD8+ phenotype, disease-linked clones were relatively rare in peripheral blood. One TCR beta motif, made up of several highly homologous variants, appeared characteristic of ankylosing spondylitis blood.

In regard to this clonotype: Its antigen is not known.

This CDR3 region has 14 residues. CDR1 SQVTM and CDR2 ANQGSEA come from the germline V gene. The ends lost 5 bases at V and 6 bases at J; junction bases unmatched: 12. TCRdb re-analysed the 5' RACE reads in MiXCR, keeping a single row per CDR3 protein. The top ten hold approximately 1% of the sample, which has about 340,000 distinct CDR3 sequences, over 12% seen once. Sequenced material: blood, either unsorted or a sorted T cell fraction (not recorded which). The rearrangement joins TRBV29-1 to TRBJ1-1; 7 bases map to TRBD1. This TCR derives from a male donor with ankylosing spondylitis or in good health (not recorded which). The CDR3 reads CSVSTDRAVSEAFF. The DNA for the CDR3 is TGCAGCGTTTCCACCGACAGGGCAGTCTCTGAAGCTTTCTTT. Looking up the rest from reference TRBV29-1 and TRBJ1-1 gives the full variable domain: SAVISQKPSRDICQRGTSLTIQCQVDSQVTMMFWYRQQPGQSLTLIATANQGSEATYESGFVIDKFPISRPNLTFSTLTVSNMSPEDSSIYLCSVSTDRAVSEAFFGQGTRLTVV.